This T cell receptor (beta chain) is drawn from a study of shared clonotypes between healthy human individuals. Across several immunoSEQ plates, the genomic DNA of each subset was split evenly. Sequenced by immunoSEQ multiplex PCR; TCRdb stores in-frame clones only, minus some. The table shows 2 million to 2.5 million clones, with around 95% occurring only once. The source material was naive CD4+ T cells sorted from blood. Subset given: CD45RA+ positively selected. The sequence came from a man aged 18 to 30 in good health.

CDR3 DNA: TGTGCCAGCAGTGAAGCCTTAGCGGGCTTGAATGAGCAGTTCTTC. It translates to CASSEALAGLNEQFF. The chain recombines TRBV2 with TRBJ2-1; 7 nucleotides agree with TRBD2. The CDR3 sequence is 15 residues long. The V gene end was trimmed by 0 bases and the J gene end by 7 bases; junction bases not matched to a gene: 6. Germline CDR1 SNHLY, CDR2 FYNNEI.